The source of this T cell receptor (beta chain) is a study of graft-versus-host responses after intestinal transplantation. A word on this clone: As yet, its antigen is unknown.

Per germline, CDR1 MNHNY and CDR2 SVGAGI (reference sequence). The CDR3 loop spans 15 amino acids. The junction had 2 bases not matched to a gene; V was cut back by 0 bases and J by 4 bases. TCRdb's table, derived via immunoSEQ multiplex PCR, lists solely in-frame clones and lacks some. The table shows 100,000 or so clones, with around 90% occurring only once. Study-wide points: Peak circulating GvH clone levels tracked with early post-transplant HvG declines.

This receptor was taken from a human donor who received an intestinal transplant. The sample was unstimulated CD4+ T cells sorted from spleen or lymph node cells, taken before intestinal transplant. This sequence joins TRBV6-6 and TRBJ2-2, with 7 bases fitting TRBD1. In nucleotides, the CDR3 is TGTGCCAGCAGTTACTCGAGGGGGCTCACCGGGGAGCTGTTTTTT. It codes for CASSYSRGLTGELFF.